Shown below are 32 T cell receptor beta chains from a single sample sequenced in a study of blood T cell repertoires in COVID-19. Produced via immunoSEQ multiplex PCR; TCRdb's table is partial and in-frame only. This table holds about 260,000 clones, approximately 85% found once. The material sequenced was peripheral blood. The receptors stem from a human donor in a cohort sampled during active COVID-19.

The J gene is TRBJ1-4, the V gene TRBV7-2; possibly TRBD1 for D (6 bases). Germline-derived CDR1 and CDR2 are SGHTA and FQGNSA. The CDR3 has 15 residues. V shed 5 bases and J shed 3 bases, with 13 bases lying between them. In DNA form, the CDR3 reads TGTGCCAGCAGCGATTCAGGGGTTGCTAATGAAAAACTGTTTTTT. As protein: CASSDSGVANEKLFF.

This chain connects TRBV19 to TRBJ1-1; 8 positions match TRBD1. Trimming removed 5 bases from V and 1 base from J; junction bases left unmatched: 3. This CDR3 contains 14 residues. Germline values: CDR1 LNHDA, CDR2 SQIVND (reference sequence). The CDR3 nucleotides are TGTGCCAGTAGTCCCGGGACAGGGAACACTGAAGCTTTCTTT. It is translated as CASSPGTGNTEAFF.

This rearrangement joins TRBV6-5 to TRBJ1-4; D perhaps matches TRBD1 (6 bases). Germline V CDR1 and CDR2: MNHEY, SVGAGI. CDR3 length equals 15 residues. The ends were cut back, 6 bases at V and 1 base at J, with 12 bases in the middle. DNA of the CDR3: TGTGCCAGCAGCCAAGGGGGGGTAACTAATGAAAAACTGTTTTTT. Its protein product is CASSQGGVTNEKLFF.

V and J are TRBV7-2 and TRBJ1-3; 8 bases map to TRBD1. The CDR3 runs to 19 residues. After removal of 5 bases from V and 4 bases from J, the junction contained 19 bases not matched to a gene. In germline, CDR1 is SGHTA, CDR2 FQGNSA. CDR3 loop: CASSLLSPGGAGWGNTIYF. The DNA for the CDR3 is TGTGCCAGCAGCCTACTTTCGCCAGGGGGCGCGGGGTGGGGAAACACCATATATTTT.

The chain couples TRBV30 to TRBJ1-4; the D is unclear. Trimming took 4 bases from V and 6 from J, leaving 9 bases between them. This CDR3 is built from 12 residues. Looked up from germline, CDR1 is GTSNPN and CDR2 is SVGIG (reference sequence). The CDR3 DNA reads TGTGCCTGGAAGGCGGTCCATGAAAAACTGTTTTTT. Translated, it gives CAWKAVHEKLFF.

The chain uses TRBV19 and TRBJ2-2; unclear D gene. Trimming removed 7 bases at V and 2 bases at J, with 8 bases between. The germline gives CDR1 LNHDA, CDR2 SQIVND (reference sequence). This CDR3 is 13 amino acids long. The CDR3 DNA sequence: TGTGCCAGTATGCAGTCAAACACCGGGGAGCTGTTTTTT. It yields the protein CASMQSNTGELFF.

The V and J genes are TRBV19 and TRBJ1-6; 10 nucleotides agree with TRBD1. V lost 5 bases to trimming and J lost 5 bases; unmatched junction nucleotides: 12. This CDR3 is 18 amino acids long. Germline V gene lookup returns CDR1 LNHDA and CDR2 SQIVND (reference sequence). The CDR3 coding sequence is TGTGCCAGTAGTTTCGGGACAGGGGCGCCCGGGGATAATTCACCCCTCCACTTT. Protein product: CASSFGTGAPGDNSPLHF.

The V and J genes are TRBV7-2 and TRBJ1-3; the match to TRBD1 covers 7 bases. The CDR3 runs 15 residues. Germline V CDR1 and CDR2: SGHTA, FQGNSA. V was clipped by 3 bases and J by 6 bases; unmatched bases: 8. The CDR3 nucleotides are TGTGCCAGCAGCTTTCAGACAGGGAGAGAAAACACCATATATTTT. Protein product: CASSFQTGRENTIYF.

The chain links TRBV6-2 or TRBV6-3 to TRBJ2-7, with a possible D match to TRBD2 (5 bases). V lost 4 bases to trimming and J lost 4 bases, with 14 bases between them. CDR1 and CDR2 from the germline V gene are MNHEY and SVGEGT. The CDR3 is made up of 14 amino acids. This CDR3 reads CASSFRGSTYEQYF. The CDR3, as DNA: TGTGCCAGCAGTTTTCGGGGATCTACGTACGAGCAGTACTTC.

V is TRBV7-8 and J is TRBJ1-1, with a weak D call TRBD1 (6 bases). The CDR3 spans 16 residues. CDR1 is SGHVS and CDR2 is FQNEAQ in the germline V gene. V lost 1 base and J 0 bases, leaving 12 bases between the germline ends. The CDR3 bases are TGTGCCAGCAGCTTAGAGGACAGAGGCCTGAACACTGAAGCTTTCTTT. As protein: CASSLEDRGLNTEAFF.

This clone was seen only once. The chain is built from TRBV7-2 and TRBJ1-2, with TRBD1 matching 9 bases. V dropped 4 bases and J dropped 7; count of bases not matched to a gene: 4. CDR1 and CDR2 from the germline V gene are SGHTA and FQGNSA. The CDR3 runs 13 residues. The CDR3 bases are TGTGCCAGCAGCTCAACAGGGGGCCTTGGCTACACCTTC. It is translated as CASSSTGGLGYTF.

This clone was found once. The genes are TRBV6-5 and TRBJ1-2; no clear D. Germline V gene data show CDR1 as MNHEY and CDR2 as SVGAGI. The V and J ends lost 4 bases and 0 bases respectively, with 3 bases between them. This CDR3 contains 12 residues. The CDR3 spells CASSSTNYGYTF. CDR3 DNA: TGTGCCAGCAGTTCCACTAACTATGGCTACACCTTC.

For the CDR3, the DNA is TGTGCCAGCAGCGTAGGGGCCGCGGGTTCGGGTGAAAAACTGTTTTTT. Encoded protein: CASSVGAAGSGEKLFF. V usage is TRBV9 and J usage is TRBJ1-4; no firm D call. The CDR3 totals 16 residues. Germline V gene sequence: CDR1 SGDLS, CDR2 YYNGEE. Deletions cut 0 bases from V and 7 bases from J, with 16 bases between. Together with reference TRBV9 and TRBJ1-4, the CDR3 gives the full variable domain: DSGVTQTPKHLITATGQRVTLRCSPRSGDLSVYWYQQSLDQGLQFLIQYYNGEERAKGNILERFSAQQFPDLHSELNLSSLELGDSALYFCASSVGAAGSGEKLFFGSGTQLSVL.

The chain carries TRBV5-4 and TRBJ2-7, with a possible D match to TRBD2 (7 bases). The CDR3 is made up of 14 amino acids. CDR1 is SGHNT, CDR2 YYREEE, per germline (reference sequence). V was pared by 6 bases and J by 4 bases, with 17 bases between. The CDR3 DNA is TGTGCCAGCACCTCGGGGGGCGATGTGTACGAGCAGTACTTC. Its translation: CASTSGGDVYEQYF.

The CDR3 coding sequence is TGTGCCAGCAGCGTAGCTACTGGGGAGGACTGGGGCGAAAAACTGTTTTTT. This gives the protein CASSVATGEDWGEKLFF. The genes are TRBV9 and TRBJ1-4; D is perhaps TRBD1 (5 bases). CDR1 is SGDLS, CDR2 YYNGEE, per germline. CDR3 length: 17 amino acids. V was shortened by 0 bases and J by 8 bases, with 20 bases between the two germline ends.

The V call is TRBV30, the J call TRBJ2-7; 7 nucleotides line up with TRBD2. CDR1 GTSNPN and CDR2 SVGIG come from the germline V gene (reference sequence). The V and J ends lost 3 bases and 0 bases, in that order; junction bases with no gene match: 5. The CDR3 length is 14 residues. The CDR3 DNA follows: TGTGCCTGGAGGGAACGCGGGGGCTCCTACGAGCAGTACTTC. Translating gives CAWRERGGSYEQYF. Filled out from reference TRBV30 and TRBJ2-7, the complete variable domain reads SQTIHQWPATLVQPVGSPLSLECTVEGTSNPNLYWYRQAAGRGLQLLFYSVGIGQISSEVPQNLSASRPQDRQFILSSKKLLLSDSGFYLCAWRERGGSYEQYFGPGTRLTVT.

The chain combines TRBV12-3 or TRBV12-4 with TRBJ1-1; D remains ambiguous. V was pared by 7 bases and J by 6 bases, with 9 bases between. The CDR3 has 11 residues. The CDR3 sequence is CASNSGSEAFF. DNA for the CDR3: TGTGCCAGCAACTCGGGGTCTGAAGCTTTCTTT.

The chain joins TRBV7-2 to TRBJ2-1; 11 nucleotides line up with TRBD2. V lost 5 bases, J lost 8 bases, and 8 bases stayed unmatched. The CDR3 totals 15 residues. Germline V gene lookup returns CDR1 SGHTA and CDR2 FQGNSA. CDR3: CASSPRLAGGYEQFF. CDR3 bases: TGTGCCAGCAGCCCCCGGCTAGCGGGAGGCTATGAGCAGTTCTTC. Drawing the rest from reference TRBV7-2 and TRBJ2-1, the complete variable domain is GAGVSQSPSNKVTEKGKDVELRCDPISGHTALYWYRQSLGQGLEFLIYFQGNSAPDKSGLPSDRFSAERTGGSVSTLTIQRTQQEDSAVYLCASSPRLAGGYEQFFGPGTRLTVL.

The chain links TRBV10-3 to TRBJ2-7; 12 nucleotides line up with TRBD2. The CDR3 runs to 17 residues. The junction had 13 bases not matched to a gene; V was cut back by 10 bases and J by 0 bases. Germline assignment: CDR1 ENHRY and CDR2 SYGVKD. CDR3 nucleotides: TGTGCCACCGATTCTGGCCTAGCGGGGGGGAGCTCCTACGAGCAGTACTTC. Its translation: CATDSGLAGGSSYEQYF.

The chain couples TRBV27 to TRBJ2-1; D is undetermined. V was shortened by 6 bases and J by 9 bases, with 12 bases between the two germline ends. CDR3 length: 12 amino acids. CDR1 is MNHEY and CDR2 is SMNVEV in the germline V gene (reference sequence). This CDR3 is CASSLWPSEQFF. CDR3 coding DNA: TGTGCCAGCAGCCTGTGGCCTAGTGAGCAGTTCTTC.

The rearrangement joins TRBV13 to TRBJ2-6; tentative D call: TRBD1 (6 bases). Germline CDR1 reads PRHDT; CDR2 reads FYEKMQ (reference sequence). The CDR3 sequence is 17 residues long. V was trimmed by 8 bases and J by 0 bases, leaving 17 bases between them. For the CDR3, the DNA is TGTGCCAGCTCCTGGGATAGGGGACACTCTGGGGCCAACGTCCTGACTTTC. Its translation is CASSWDRGHSGANVLTF.

The V call is TRBV7-9, the J call TRBJ2-1; D is uncertain. The germline gives CDR1 SEHNR, CDR2 FQNEAQ (reference sequence). V was pared by 1 base and J by 7 bases, with 14 bases between. There are 15 residues in the CDR3. The CDR3 DNA is TGTGCCAGCAGCTTAGGGTCAGGTGAAGAAAATGAGCAGTTCTTC. Protein: CASSLGSGEENEQFF.

The V and J genes are TRBV24-1 and TRBJ2-1; weak D call: TRBD1 (6 bases). CDR3 length equals 16 residues. Germline lookup yields CDR1 KGHDR and CDR2 SFDVKD. V was pared by 4 bases and J by 6 bases, with 18 bases between. In DNA, the CDR3 is TGTGCCACCAGTGACACCGGGCCCCGAGGGGGCAATGAGCAGTTCTTC. Translated: CATSDTGPRGGNEQFF.

The chain carries TRBV4-2 and TRBJ2-7; a possible D gene is TRBD2 (5 bases). Germline-derived CDR1 and CDR2 are LGHNA and YNFKEQ. V lost 0 bases and J 5 bases, leaving 8 bases between the germline ends. This CDR3 comprises 13 residues. CDR3 DNA: TGTGCCAGCAGCCAAGATAGGCGGGACGAGCAGTACTTC. It encodes CASSQDRRDEQYF.

This chain links TRBV29-1 with TRBJ2-7, with TRBD1 identical over 9 bases. Germline assignment: CDR1 SQVTM and CDR2 ANQGSEA. Trimming took 0 bases from V and 2 from J; bases not matched to a gene: 5. There are 15 residues in the CDR3. The CDR3 region has the DNA TGCAGCGTTGAAGAGGGGACAGGGATCGCCTACGAGCAGTACTTC. Residues: CSVEEGTGIAYEQYF.

This clone is a singleton in its sample. The J gene is TRBJ2-7, the V gene TRBV12-3 or TRBV12-4, with 8 bases identical to TRBD2. The junction had 10 bases not matched to a gene; V was cut back by 7 bases and J by 8 bases. This CDR3 spans 13 amino acids. CDR3 in DNA: TGTGCCAGCACCCTAGTCGGGGGGGGGCAGCAGTACTTC. This translates into CASTLVGGGQQYF.

This chain links TRBV7-9 with TRBJ1-2; weak D call: TRBD1 (6 bases). Trimming shortened V by 2 bases and J by 4 bases, and 17 bases separated the two germline ends. CDR3 length: 16 residues. Germline-derived CDR1 and CDR2 are SEHNR and FQNEAQ (reference sequence). CDR3 sequence: CASSLRSPDSGYGYTF. The CDR3 region has the DNA TGTGCCAGCAGCTTAAGATCACCGGACAGCGGCTATGGCTACACCTTC.

In nucleotides, the CDR3 is TGTGCCAGCAGTCGACAGGGGGGGGTCTATGGCTACACCTTC. Translation: CASSRQGGVYGYTF. The chain has TRBV7-2 and TRBJ1-2; TRBD1 aligns across 9 bases. V was pared by 6 bases and J by 4 bases, with 6 bases of the junction left unmatched. This CDR3 is built from 14 residues. Germline CDR1 and CDR2: SGHTA and FQGNSA.

The V gene is TRBV5-1, the J gene TRBJ2-7; 7 bases match TRBD1. Germline CDR1 SGHRS, CDR2 YFSETQ. The V gene end was trimmed by 0 bases and the J gene end by 9 bases; junction bases not matched to a gene: 6. The CDR3 is 13 amino acids. The CDR3 sequence: CASSLEDRWRQYF. The DNA for the CDR3 is TGCGCCAGCAGCTTGGAGGACAGGTGGCGGCAGTACTTC.

This clone was observed once. V gene TRBV18 combines with J gene TRBJ2-7; maybe TRBD2 (5 bases). V was cut by 1 base and J by 2 bases, with 9 bases left in between. Germline V gene data show CDR1 as KGHSH and CDR2 as LQKENI. This CDR3 has 14 amino acids. CDR3 nucleotides: TGTGCCAGCTCACCACTTGAGGGAACCTACGAGCAGTACTTC. Translated: CASSPLEGTYEQYF.

The chain carries TRBV10-2 and TRBJ1-1; D possibly corresponds to TRBD1 (6 bases). Trimming took 10 bases from V and 3 from J, leaving 12 bases between them. CDR3 size: 12 residues. CDR1 is WSHSY and CDR2 is SAAADI in the germline V gene. The CDR3 nucleotides are TGCGCCATCACACAGGGAGACACTGAAGCTTTCTTT. Protein sequence: CAITQGDTEAFF.

The rearrangement links TRBV12-5 to TRBJ1-5; 7 nucleotides agree with TRBD1. The CDR3 is made up of 15 amino acids. The junction had 5 bases not matched to a gene; V was cut back by 1 base and J by 5 bases. CDR1 is LGHNT, CDR2 FRNRAP, per germline. CDR3 DNA: TGTGCTAGTGGTTTGGGGGGACAGTTATATCAGCCCCAGCATTTT. This gives the protein CASGLGGQLYQPQHF.